The source of this T cell receptor (beta chain) is a study of control samples from healthy donors and cancer patients. TCRdb's copy holds only in-frame clones and misses some; the assay was immunoSEQ multiplex PCR. Of 120,000 or so clones in the sample, 85% to 95% were seen once. The germline CDR1 and CDR2 sequences are SGHNT and YYREEE (reference sequence). This CDR3 has 14 residues. The V end was cut by 5 bases, the J end by 0 bases, with 10 bases between. The TCR sequence derives from a man at least 80 years old with head and neck cancer. Sequenced input: PBMCs. This chain links TRBV5-4 with TRBJ2-3; D unresolved. As DNA, the CDR3 is TGTGCCAGCAGTTCAACCTTTAGCACAGATACGCAGTATTTT. It is translated as CASSSTFSTDTQYF.